Below, 13 T cell receptor beta chains from the same sample are listed, as sequenced in a study of cytomegalovirus exposure and HLA in healthy donors. Amplification used 60 Vbeta primers and 13 Jbeta primers. Profiling relied on immunoSEQ multiplex PCR, and the TCRdb table lists in-frame clones only, not all of them. The table lists roughly 140,000 clones, about four fifths of them singletons, with 4.5% in the top ten. Source material: PBMCs. Receptors were obtained from a man aged 40-49 years in good health and CMV-seronegative.

The chain carries TRBV18 and TRBJ2-2; D unclear. Trimming removed 5 bases at V and 8 bases at J, with 6 bases between. This CDR3 spans 11 amino acids. Germline assignment: CDR1 KGHSH and CDR2 LQKENI. CDR3 loop: CASSILGELFF. DNA for the CDR3: TGTGCCAGCTCAATCTTAGGGGAGCTGTTTTTT.

As to this clone: At one boundary the junction diverges from the germline segment, which might be a read error. This rearrangement joins TRBV9 to TRBJ2-2; 8 nucleotides agree with TRBD1. CDR3 size: 16 residues. CDR1 and CDR2 (germline): SGDLS, YYNGEE. The CDR3 sequence is CASSVGQGAKTGELFF. CDR3 nucleotide sequence: TGTGCCAGCAGCGTAGGGCAGGGGGCGAAGACCGGGGAGCTGTTTTTT.

The chain couples TRBV4-3 to TRBJ1-3, with D unresolved. CDR3 length: 16 amino acids. Germline V gene sequence: CDR1 LGHNA, CDR2 YSLEER. Trimming left V 0 bases short and J 2 bases short, with 11 bases between. CDR3 loop: CASSQDHLAAGNTIYF. The CDR3 DNA is TGCGCCAGCAGCCAAGATCATCTCGCAGCTGGAAACACCATATATTTT.

The V and J genes are TRBV4-1 and TRBJ2-3, with a weak D call TRBD1 (5 bases). The CDR3 spans 17 residues. The V end lost 1 base, the J end lost 3 bases, and 17 bases lay between the germline ends. Germline V gene data show CDR1 as MGHRA and CDR2 as YSYEKL. CDR3 amino acids: CASSQASRVKGTDTQYF. The CDR3 nucleotides are TGCGCCAGCAGCCAAGCCTCCAGGGTGAAAGGGACAGATACGCAGTATTTT.

The chain joins TRBV5-4 to TRBJ2-5; no definite D call. Trimming removed 4 bases from V and 3 bases from J, with 4 bases in between. The germline CDR1 and CDR2 sequences are SGHNT and YYREEE (reference sequence). This CDR3 comprises 11 residues. The CDR3 loop reads CASSTKETQYF. The CDR3 DNA reads TGTGCCAGCAGCACAAAAGAGACCCAGTACTTC.

The V gene is TRBV25-1, the J gene TRBJ2-3; D is ambiguous. This CDR3 has 15 residues. CDR1 MGHDK and CDR2 SYGVNS come from the germline V gene. Trimming took off 7 bases at V and 2 bases at J, with 16 bases between the two ends. Here the CDR3 DNA reads TGTGCCAGCAAACCGGCAAGTGAGGTCACAGATACGCAGTATTTT. Its translation is CASKPASEVTDTQYF. Complete variable domain (other parts from reference TRBV25-1 and TRBJ2-3): EADIYQTPRYLVIGTGKKITLECSQTMGHDKMYWYQQDPGMELHLIHYSYGVNSTEKGDLSSESTVSRIRTEHFPLTLESARPSHTSQYLCASKPASEVTDTQYFGPGTRLTVL.

This sequence joins TRBV10-1 and TRBJ1-2, with 10 nucleotides matching TRBD1. Trimming cost V 6 bases and J 8 bases; bases outside gene matches: 9. CDR1 and CDR2 (germline): WNHNN, SYGVQD (reference sequence). The CDR3 is made up of 14 amino acids. Written as DNA, the CDR3 is TGCGCCAGCAGCCGGGACAGGGGTTTCAGCGGCTACACCTTC. Protein: CASSRDRGFSGYTF.

The V gene is TRBV11-2, the J gene TRBJ2-3; the match to TRBD2 covers 12 bases. In germline, CDR1 is SGHAT, CDR2 FQNNGV. This CDR3 is built from 15 residues. With 2 bases clipped from V and 6 bases from J, the junction kept 3 bases outside the gene matches. Here the CDR3 DNA reads TGTGCCAGCAGCTTACTAGCGGGGGGGCTGGATACGCAGTATTTT. Amino acid sequence: CASSLLAGGLDTQYF.

This chain links TRBV5-4 with TRBJ2-1; 9 nucleotides match TRBD2. J lost 3 bases, V lost 3 bases, and 4 bases had no gene match. CDR1 is SGHNT, CDR2 YYREEE, per germline (reference sequence). The CDR3 length is 15 residues. The CDR3 spells CASSSAGGYYNEQFF. The CDR3 bases are TGTGCCAGCAGCTCAGCGGGGGGATACTACAATGAGCAGTTCTTC. The full variable domain, its missing parts supplied by reference TRBV5-4 and TRBJ2-1, is ETGVTQSPTHLIKTRGQQVTLRCSSQSGHNTVSWYQQALGQGPQFIFQYYREEENGRGNFPPRFSGLQFPNYSSELNVNALELDDSALYLCASSSAGGYYNEQFFGPGTRLTVL.

This clone showed up just a few times. The chain has TRBV18 and TRBJ1-2, with 10 bases that match TRBD1. CDR1 KGHSH and CDR2 LQKENI come from the germline V gene. J gave up 7 bases and V 2 bases, and 4 bases lay outside the gene matches. The CDR3 totals 14 residues. The CDR3 sequence is CASSPGTGVSGYTF. The CDR3 nucleotides read TGTGCCAGCTCACCAGGGACAGGGGTGAGTGGCTACACCTTC. Full variable domain (remainder filled in from reference TRBV18 and TRBJ1-2): NAGVMQNPRHLVRRRGQEARLRCSPMKGHSHVYWYRQLPEEGLKFMVYLQKENIIDESGMPKERFSAEFPKEGPSILRIQQVVRGDSAAYFCASSPGTGVSGYTFGSGTRLTVV.

Regarding this clone: This CDR3 is also generated by other DNA sequences in the sample. The chain has TRBV5-1 and TRBJ1-6; D possibly corresponds to TRBD1 (5 bases). Germline V gene sequence: CDR1 SGHRS, CDR2 YFSETQ. V was shortened by 0 bases and J by 8 bases, with 9 bases between the two germline ends. The CDR3 is 14 residues long. The CDR3 DNA reads as TGCGCCAGCAGCTTGGCGGGGGTGGATTCACCCCTCCACTTT. This codes for CASSLAGVDSPLHF.

The rearrangement joins TRBV5-1 to TRBJ1-3; no firm D call. The CDR3 runs 13 residues. Germline V gene data show CDR1 as SGHRS and CDR2 as YFSETQ. Trimming took 0 bases from V and 4 from J, leaving 5 bases between them. The CDR3 reads CASSLERGNTIYF. The DNA of the CDR3 is TGCGCCAGCAGCTTGGAACGGGGAAACACCATATATTTT.

This clone appeared a single time. CDR3 DNA sequence: TGTGCCAGCAGCGAACAGGGAAGCTCTGGAAACACCATATATTTT. Its protein product is CASSEQGSSGNTIYF. The V call is TRBV6-1, the J call TRBJ1-3; D is possibly TRBD1 (6 bases). The germline V gene has CDR1 MNHNS and CDR2 SASEGT. This CDR3 is built from 15 residues. The V end was cut by 6 bases, the J end by 0 bases, with 12 bases between.